This T cell receptor (beta chain) is drawn from a study of monozygotic twins with inflammatory bowel disease. Reanalyzing the 5' RACE reads, TCRdb keeps one entry per CDR3 protein, without DNA. The repertoire table contains some 300,000 distinct CDR3 sequences. CDR3 size: 14 residues. CDR1 is KGHSH and CDR2 is LQKENI in the germline V gene. The chain is built from TRBV18 and TRBJ2-7. The sequenced material came from blood. The sequence came from a human donor with ulcerative colitis or Crohn's disease, or a healthy co-twin of an affected twin (not recorded which). The CDR3 protein is CASSPVKGLGEQYF.